The TCR beta chain described here comes from a study of blood T cell repertoires in COVID-19. Across the whole study: PBMCs, B-cell-depleted T cells, or T cells were the source of the cDNA or gDNA that made up the material.

Per the original data handling: The assay estimated nucleated cells by amplifying reference gene primers. Data came from immunoSEQ multiplex PCR; TCRdb stores just in-frame clones and leaves some out. The V and J calls and clone size are taken from that table; D and trimming were inferred from the DNA. The sample lists over 110,000 clones, about 76% occurring once. Germline V lookup: CDR1 SGHTA, CDR2 FQGNSA. The CDR3 is made up of 16 amino acids. V lost 3 bases to trimming and J lost 6 bases; unmatched junction nucleotides: 12. Sequences were obtained from peripheral blood. This TCR was sampled from a human donor in a cohort sampled during active COVID-19. The J gene is TRBJ2-5, the V gene TRBV7-2, with 8 bases fitting TRBD2. CDR3 coding DNA: TGTGCCAGCAGCTTCCTCCTAGCGGGCCGGGTTAAGACCCAGTACTTC. It is translated as CASSFLLAGRVKTQYF.